This TCR beta chain was captured in a study of blood T cell repertoires in COVID-19 (dated by TCRdb to 2020 to 2022). Study-level background: Samples from collaborators originated in the United States, Italy and Spain and spanned both the acute and convalescent phases of COVID-19. The prospective study material was composed of cDNA or gDNA derived from T cells, B-cell-depleted T cells, or PBMCs. Subjects who had been exposed to COVID-19, were actively infected with it, or had recovered from it provided the deeply sampled blood TCRbeta repertoires that made up the dataset. The repertoires were released in a freely available public database meant as a resource for research on the immune response to SARS-CoV-2. Samples came from the ongoing ImmuneRACE study (first 160 participants) plus 1,254 subjects from 6 global collaborators. A de-identified subject ID, COVID-19 status, age in years and sex were almost always included in the sample metadata. Where HLA class I and class II types were available, the types were taken from metadata supplied by the sample provider, not from assay-based typing.

TCRbeta CDR3 regions were amplified from genomic DNA using the immunoSEQ Assay, a bias-controlled multiplex PCR. From the authors' description of their analysis: Within the assay, amplification of reference gene primers was used to estimate how many nucleated cells each sample contained. To quantify the absolute abundance of each unique TCRbeta CDR3 rearrangement, sequence reads were collapsed and filtered. For each sample, productive Simpson clonality was calculated as the square root of Simpson's diversity index across productive rearrangements. TCRdb limited this immuneACCESS table to in-frame rearrangements with V and J called. A share of clones is missing; checked studies link under half to unresolved V genes, and the rest is unexplained. The DNA was the basis for D and trimming; V, J and clone size are from that table. Recorded for this sample are about 140,000 clones; roughly 83% of them occurred a single time. Around 5.5% of the sample is held by the ten biggest clonotypes.

In the prospective study, participants were roughly 18 to 100 years old, resided in about two dozen geographic areas of the United States, and were enrolled through a virtual design. In the prospective study, participants were assigned to cohorts based on the clinical history participants reported in a screening survey and a study questionnaire. Each participant in the prospective study had whole blood, serum and a nasopharyngeal or oropharyngeal swab collected by mobile phlebotomists. Over a 2-month period, participants in the prospective study had the option of providing additional blood draws and questionnaires. Before DNA extraction, prospective study blood samples were shipped either frozen or at room temperature. Ends trimmed: V by 7 bases, J by 4 bases; bases unmatched to a gene: 4. The CDR3 has 12 amino acids, counting the end cysteine and phenylalanine. Here the CDR3 DNA is all that survives: 36 bases in frame from base 1. In the germline V gene (reference sequence), CDR1 corresponds to GTSNPN and CDR2 to SVGIG.

What the study reported, not specific to this receptor: Clinical and demographic metadata were provided uncurated, with the amount varying by source and participant.

Comments on this clone: The antigen it recognizes is unknown. Base-call qualities are not available, and no considerably larger clone is one nucleotide away.

The clonotype comes from a man aged 40-49 years with acute COVID-19. The V and J segments used are TRBV30 and TRBJ2-3, and 8 junction bases match TRBD1. What was sequenced was PBMCs or T cells enriched from blood (not recorded which). The DNA sequence reads TGTGCCTACGACAGGGGTGCAGATACGCAGTATTTT. This is translated as CAYDRGADTQYF.